The 14 T cell receptor beta chains below all came from one sample that was sequenced in a study of cytomegalovirus exposure and HLA in healthy donors (dated by TCRdb to the late 2010s). Libraries were made using the immunoSEQ multiplex PCR assay. The multiplex PCR relied on a mix of 60 forward primers for TCR Vbeta segments and 13 reverse primers for TCR Jbeta segments. Sourced from immuneACCESS, this table was stored by TCRdb with only in-frame sequences that have V and J called. A share of the clones is absent; for the studies checked, an unresolved V gene accounts for under half, and the remainder has no known explanation. This sample comprises approximately 54,000 clones, under 90% of them detected only once. The ten largest clones add up to 3% of the sample. What was sequenced was PBMCs. The receptors were gathered from a woman aged 18-29 years in good health and CMV-seronegative.

V usage is TRBV28 and J usage is TRBJ1-6; D is perhaps TRBD1 (6 bases). Per germline, CDR1 MDHEN and CDR2 SYDVKM. The CDR3 runs 16 residues. V was clipped by 8 bases and J by 5 bases, with 19 bases between them. CDR3 loop: CASRGETGKNNSPLHF. The DNA for the CDR3 is TGTGCCAGCCGGGGAGAAACAGGGAAAAATAATTCACCCCTCCACTTT.

The chain recombines TRBV29-1 with TRBJ1-1; D perhaps matches TRBD1 (6 bases). The CDR3 sequence is 12 residues long. The V end was cut by 7 bases, the J end by 1 base, with 10 bases between. The germline V gene encodes CDR1 SQVTM and CDR2 ANQGSEA. For the CDR3, the DNA is TGCAGCGCAACAGGGACGAACACTGAAGCTTTCTTT. Residues: CSATGTNTEAFF.

This chain links TRBV4-1 with TRBJ1-3; D remains unclear. Germline CDR1 reads MGHRA; CDR2 reads YSYEKL. The V end lost 1 base, the J end lost 0 bases, and 7 bases lay between the germline ends. CDR3 length: 15 residues. CDR3 region: CASSQVTVSGNTIYF. The DNA of the CDR3 is TGCGCCAGCAGCCAAGTCACAGTCTCTGGAAACACCATATATTTT.

This CDR3 reads CASSQPRQGYQPQHF. The CDR3 DNA follows: TGCGCCAGCAGCCAACCTCGACAGGGTTATCAGCCCCAGCATTTT. The genes are TRBV4-1 and TRBJ1-5, with 7 positions matching TRBD1. Germline CDR1 is MGHRA and CDR2 is YSYEKL. With 2 bases clipped from V and 5 bases from J, the junction kept 6 bases outside the gene matches. This CDR3 has 15 residues.

The genes are TRBV28 and TRBJ2-7; weak D call: TRBD2 (6 bases). Trimming took 6 bases from V and 1 from J, leaving 13 bases between them. CDR1 and CDR2 from the germline V gene are MDHEN and SYDVKM. The CDR3 sequence is 14 residues long. Here the CDR3 reads CASSPREESYEQYF. CDR3 coding DNA: TGTGCCAGCAGCCCCAGGGAGGAGTCCTACGAGCAGTACTTC.

The chain uses TRBV7-3 and TRBJ2-2, with 7 bases fitting TRBD1. Germline-derived CDR1 and CDR2 are SGHTA and FQGTGA. This CDR3 has 15 residues. The V gene end was trimmed by 4 bases and the J gene end by 3 bases; junction bases not matched to a gene: 5. This CDR3 reads CASSSRGGDTGELFF. The CDR3 DNA reads as TGTGCCAGCAGCTCTAGAGGGGGCGACACCGGGGAGCTGTTTTTT.

The V call is TRBV9, the J call TRBJ2-5; 8 bases match TRBD2. The J call is doubtful: the DNA matches TRBJ2-7 better. Per the germline V gene, CDR1 is SGDLS and CDR2 is YYNGEE. This CDR3 comprises 17 residues. CDR3 loop: CASSPRGGSGLFYEQYF. CDR3 bases: TGTGCCAGCAGCCCCCGGGGGGGCAGCGGACTTTTCTACGAGCAGTACTTC.

This clone has a handful of counts. This sequence joins TRBV29-1 and TRBJ2-2; 7 bases line up with TRBD1. The J segment lost 7 bases and the V segment lost 4 bases, leaving 3 bases of the junction unmatched. CDR3 length: 12 residues. Germline values: CDR1 SQVTM, CDR2 ANQGSEA. CDR3 DNA sequence: TGCAGCGTTGGACAGGGCGACGGGGAGCTGTTTTTT. Residues: CSVGQGDGELFF.

V and J are TRBV6-1 and TRBJ2-7; TRBD1 might be the D (6 bases). This CDR3 is built from 16 residues. V shed 2 bases and J shed 1 base, with 15 bases lying between them. Germline V gives CDR1 MNHNS, CDR2 SASEGT. CDR3 amino acids: CASSEKGWGRSYEQYF. In DNA form, the CDR3 reads TGTGCCAGCAGTGAAAAGGGCTGGGGGCGATCCTACGAGCAGTACTTC.

This clone was seen more than once but under ten times. The V call is TRBV5-1, the J call TRBJ1-2, with 7 positions matching TRBD1. V trimming: 1 base; J trimming: 2 bases; junction bases outside the gene matches: 8. The germline gives CDR1 SGHRS, CDR2 YFSETQ. This CDR3 is built from 16 residues. CDR3 loop: CASSLRVPGQNYGYTF. The DNA for the CDR3 is TGCGCCAGCAGCTTGAGGGTCCCGGGACAGAACTATGGCTACACCTTC.

The table lists this clone with a count of one. The rearrangement joins TRBV10-1 to TRBJ2-5; 12 bases align to TRBD2. With V trimmed by 4 bases and J by 4 bases, 4 bases remained unmatched. Germline CDR1 and CDR2: WNHNN and SYGVQD (reference sequence). CDR3 size: 15 residues. The CDR3 bases are TGCGCCAGCAGTGGACTAGCGGGAGCTCGAGAGACCCAGTACTTC. Protein: CASSGLAGARETQYF.

The rearrangement joins TRBV28 to TRBJ1-2; D may be TRBD1 (5 bases). The germline V gene has CDR1 MDHEN and CDR2 SYDVKM. CDR3 length: 12 residues. V was clipped by 8 bases and J by 14 bases, with 21 bases between them. CDR3 nucleotide sequence: TGTGCCAGCGGACCAACCTTCAGGGCGAGGACCTTC. Protein product: CASGPTFRARTF.

This chain uses TRBV27 with TRBJ2-5; tentatively, D is TRBD2 (7 bases). This CDR3 region has 16 residues. The V and J ends lost 6 bases and 3 bases respectively, with 20 bases between them. The germline V gene encodes CDR1 MNHEY and CDR2 SMNVEV (reference sequence). CDR3 amino acids: CASSWGGGDRKETQYF. The CDR3 bases are TGTGCCAGCAGCTGGGGGGGCGGGGACCGTAAAGAGACCCAGTACTTC.

V usage is TRBV11-2 and J usage is TRBJ1-2; a possible D gene is TRBD1 (6 bases). The CDR3 length is 15 residues. V was trimmed by 0 bases and J by 2 bases, leaving 10 bases between them. Germline V lookup: CDR1 SGHAT, CDR2 FQNNGV. In DNA, the CDR3 is TGTGCCAGCAGCTTAGATGTCGGGACAAACTATGGCTACACCTTC. It yields the protein CASSLDVGTNYGYTF. Using reference TRBV11-2 and TRBJ1-2 for the parts outside the CDR3, the full variable domain is EAGVAQSPRYKIIEKRQSVAFWCNPISGHATLYWYQQILGQGPKLLIQFQNNGVVDDSQLPKDRFSAERLKGVDSTLKIQPAKLEDSAVYLCASSLDVGTNYGYTFGSGTRLTVV.